This TCR beta chain was recovered during a study of cytomegalovirus exposure and HLA in healthy donors (dated by TCRdb to the late 2010s). Regarding the research as a whole: An earlier analysis of roughly 630 of the donors reported approximately 270 Gb of sequence data and around 120 million unique TCR beta sequences from about 180 million T cells. An early release that covered approximately 600 HLA-typed donors contained 300 to 350 gigabases of sequencing data and about 93 million unique TCR sequences. Of the roughly 400 genotyped donors, around 81% fell in the genetic ancestry cluster associated with self-reported Caucasian donors. The study was designed to test whether signatures of past pathogen exposure could be identified by cataloging public T cell receptors. The study used immunosequencing to profile the T cell repertoires of 670 or so subjects and linked those repertoires to cytomegalovirus serostatus. Besides the first cohort of around 670 subjects, a separate validation cohort made up of about 120 different subjects was used. The study combined high-throughput TCR immunosequencing, statistical association of individual TCRs with disease status, and machine learning to predict cytomegalovirus infection status. A later analysis re-examined previously published TCR beta repertoires from about 700 donors and added high-resolution HLA genotyping to investigate patterns of TCR occurrence. The later analysis used no new phenotypic data to find candidate immune exposures, relying instead on TCR beta sequences and their occurrence across donors. An earlier analysis of 587 of the donors used high-throughput TCR beta sequencing to judge whether each TCR beta V gene segment behaved as functional or pseudogenic. Donor age, sex, ethnicity and CMV serostatus were compiled alongside the repertoire data. A later genetic analysis took genome-wide SNP genotypes for about 65% of the 666 donors and used that subset as a discovery cohort. All discovery cohort repertoires had been generated on a single sequencing platform. HLA typing included class I and class II loci at four-digit resolution. Typing coverage varied by locus: 629-630 donors for A, B, C, DRB1 and DQB1; 500 to 550 for DQA1; about 570 for DPA1; under 490 for DPB1. Because of strong linkage in the cohort, four or five DR-DQ haplotypes were treated as single units for association and clustering. On average, about 240,000 unique TCR beta nucleotide sequences were sequenced per donor among 300 to 500 genotyped donors of the cohort, with roughly 19% of those sequences being non-productive. Overall study outcomes, separate from this receptor: The only immune exposure information available for the cohort was CMV serostatus. Several of the top co-occurrence clusters appeared to be linked to parvovirus B19, influenza, CMV and Epstein-Barr virus, according to a later analysis. According to a later genetic analysis, donors in an Asian-associated ancestry cluster had fewer N-insertions in productive TCRs than the roughly 670-donor mean. The study gave a list of roughly 150 TCR beta chains associated with cytomegalovirus. According to the authors, the approach could potentially be generalized to other disease states and immunological phenotypes. The classifier was reported to diagnose cytomegalovirus status with high specificity and sensitivity in both the original cohort and the validation cohort. The presence/absence analyses assumed that sequencing depth was roughly uniform across donors, and that assumption may not be true. This cohort had only TCR beta chains sequenced, and the lack of alpha or paired-chain data limited which features could be detected. Because counts were too low, about 17 rarely observed V segments, including chromosome 9 orphons, were excluded from the earlier analysis of around 640 of the donors. An association between a missense DCLRE1C variant and V-gene and J-gene trimming of TCR beta chains was found in a later genetic analysis and replicated in an independent cohort. In a later analysis, TCR association rates were found to vary across HLA loci, with the most associated TCRs seen for DRB1 alleles and the fewest for HLA-C alleles. Correlated functional status among segregating V segments might be attributable to linkage disequilibrium, but an unknown experimental factor could not be ruled out. Compared with equally common non-associated chains, HLA-associated TCR beta chains in a later analysis were more clonally expanded and had lower generation probabilities. Assigning TCR associations to individual alleles was difficult when HLA alleles, especially DR and DQ, strongly co-occurred. In vitro tests confirmed that a few of the cytomegalovirus-associated TCR beta chains recognize cytomegalovirus antigens. In an earlier analysis of fewer than 700 of the donors, most TCR beta V segments appeared in productive rearrangements about 87% or about 30% of the time, broadly matching IMGT annotations. According to a later analysis, most CMV-associated TCR beta chains appeared to be HLA-restricted, and the HLA associations seemed to be driven largely by CMV exposure. A further reported finding was that TCR beta sequences accurately predicted the HLA-A and HLA-B alleles for most subjects in the first cohort. A later analysis associated some 17,000 TCR beta sequences with specific HLA alleles at a false discovery rate of 0.05. Because some donors lacked HLA typing at each locus, the association tests relied only on the typed subset. Most TCR sequences were observed very rarely across donors, whereas some public TCRs were present in many individuals. The sequencing pipeline was judged likely to have produced a cluster of highly shared sequence variants as a technical artifact. Some IMGT-functional V segments, including TRBV6-2 and TRBV6-3, could not be distinguished by the 87-base-pair reads and were therefore excluded.

Libraries were made using the immunoSEQ multiplex PCR assay. A mixture of 60 forward primers for TCR Vbeta segments and 13 reverse primers for TCR Jbeta segments was used in the multiplex PCR. Amplification of the CDR3 region of rearranged TCR beta genes was performed with a multiplex PCR assay on genomic DNA. The Illumina HiSeq System was used to sequence the amplified TCR beta libraries as 87-base-pair reads. The paper's processing steps were these. A later analysis tallied about 77 million unique TCR beta chains across the roughly 610 repertoires, and about 10 million of those chains were shared by two or more donors. To remove PCR and sequencing errors, raw reads were error-corrected and collapsed into unique sequences using a nearest-neighbor algorithm that merged closely related sequences. CDR3 sequences were aligned to IMGT reference sequences to assign V, D and J gene segments. For a sequence to be retained, a match of at least six nucleotides was required to both a V gene segment and a J gene segment. A rearrangement counted as productive if the CDR3 had no stop codons and remained in frame with V and J, and every other rearrangement counted as non-productive. Following IMGT convention, CDR3 was defined as the stretch from the second conserved V-encoded cysteine up to the conserved J-encoded phenylalanine. The earlier analysis of about 590 of the donors excluded sequences that lacked an unambiguous match to a single V gene segment. An earlier analysis of almost 600 of the donors classified V segments as functional when productive rearrangements were above 56.7% and as segregating when the standard deviation between donors was above 5%. A statistical classification framework was built to diagnose cytomegalovirus status from the catalog of TCR beta chain sequences. A later analysis assigned V and J genes by comparing TCR nucleotide sequences with IMGT/GENE-DB human TR gene sequences. Using the TCRdist pipeline, a later analysis assigned CDR3 sequences along with most-parsimonious VDJ recombination scenarios. In a later analysis, each TCR beta chain was defined by its CDR3 amino acid sequence together with its V-gene family, and reads without a unique V-gene family were excluded. As a way to deal with suspected cross-contamination and a sequencing artifact, a later analysis dropped hundreds of nucleotide sequences that were highly shared and had low generation probability. In a later analysis, a clonal expansion index was calculated for each public chain from normalized within-repertoire ranks of inferred template counts. Generation probabilities in a later analysis came from a VDJ recombination model fitted to out-of-frame rearrangements, and those results were checked against IGoR. In a later analysis, TCR-TCR, TCR-HLA and TCR-CMV co-occurrence was scored with hypergeometric tests, and a repertoire-size bias correction was applied to TCR pairs. To estimate false discovery rates, a later analysis permuted the HLA or CMV assignments 20 times. In a later analysis, co-occurring TCRs were grouped using DBSCAN, and TCRdist sequence similarity was added for clustering within HLA-allele-positive subsets. Repertoires with fewer than 30,000 or more than 120,000 public chains were left out of co-occurrence clustering, as were about 5 repertoires with anomalous nucleotide sharing. The source is immuneACCESS, and TCRdb retained only in-frame sequences with V and J called. Part of the clones is not carried over; for the studies checked, unresolved V genes explain less than half of this, and the remainder is unexplained. D and trimming come from the DNA, and the V and J calls and clone size come from that table. The sample table records hundreds of thousands of clones; over 65% of these occur just once. The top ten clonotypes cover 0.63% of the sample.

From cysteine to phenylalanine, the CDR3 is 16 amino acids long. The only DNA kept is the CDR3, 48 bases in frame from the first base. Trimming removed 1 base from V and 0 bases from J, leaving 9 bases between the germline ends. The germline V gene encodes CDR1 SEHNR and CDR2 FQNEAQ (reference sequence). The cohort comprised approximately 700 healthy bone marrow donors. At the time of sampling, every cohort member was nominally healthy, though immune exposures that went unrecorded were likely present. The donor was CMV seronegative and was included in the group of a few hundred seronegative cohort members. A peripheral blood sample was provided by each donor, and peripheral blood mononuclear cells were used for TCR beta sequencing. Genomic DNA extraction from the blood cell samples was performed with the Qiagen DNeasy Blood Extraction Kit. Details on this clone: The target of this receptor is not known. Per-nucleotide qualities are absent, and no much larger clonotype sits a single base away.

This clonotype was sampled from a man aged 18 to 29 in good health and CMV-seronegative. Sequenced sample: PBMCs. The chain joins TRBV7-9 to TRBJ1-4; the D segment cannot be called with confidence. The CDR3 reads as follows: CASSLDDTATNEKLFF. The base sequence is TGTGCCAGCAGCTTAGATGACACCGCAACTAATGAAAAACTGTTTTTT. Where the CDR3 stops, the reference TRBV7-9 and TRBJ1-4 genes take over; the full variable domain is DTGVSQNPRHKITKRGQNVTFRCDPISEHNRLYWYRQTLGQGPEFLTYFQNEAQLEKSRLLSDRFSAERPKGSFSTLEIQRTEQGDSAMYLCASSLDDTATNEKLFFGSGTQLSVL.